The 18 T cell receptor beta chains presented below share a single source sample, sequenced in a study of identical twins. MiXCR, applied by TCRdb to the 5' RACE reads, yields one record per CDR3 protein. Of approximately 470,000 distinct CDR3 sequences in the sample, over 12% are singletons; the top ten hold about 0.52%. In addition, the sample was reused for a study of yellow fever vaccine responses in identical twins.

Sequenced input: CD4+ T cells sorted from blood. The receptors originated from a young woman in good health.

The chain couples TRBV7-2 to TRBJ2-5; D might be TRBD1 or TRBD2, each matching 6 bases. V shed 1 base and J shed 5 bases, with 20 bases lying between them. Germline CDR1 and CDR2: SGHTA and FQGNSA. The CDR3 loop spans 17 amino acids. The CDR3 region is CASSLGPRGRARETQYF. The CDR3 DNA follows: TGTGCCAGCAGCTTAGGCCCCCGGGGGCGAGCGAGGGAGACCCAGTACTTC.

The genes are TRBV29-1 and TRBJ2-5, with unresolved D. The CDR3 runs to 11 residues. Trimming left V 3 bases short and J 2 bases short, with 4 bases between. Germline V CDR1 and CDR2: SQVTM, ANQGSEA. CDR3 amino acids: CSVDYQETQYF. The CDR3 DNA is TGCAGCGTTGACTATCAAGAGACCCAGTACTTC.

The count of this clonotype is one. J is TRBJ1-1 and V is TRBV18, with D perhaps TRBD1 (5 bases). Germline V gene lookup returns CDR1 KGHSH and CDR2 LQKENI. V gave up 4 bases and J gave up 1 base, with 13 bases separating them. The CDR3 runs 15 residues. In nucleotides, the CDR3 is TGTGCCAGCTCACTAGGGACCGTGGGGAACACTGAAGCTTTCTTT. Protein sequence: CASSLGTVGNTEAFF.

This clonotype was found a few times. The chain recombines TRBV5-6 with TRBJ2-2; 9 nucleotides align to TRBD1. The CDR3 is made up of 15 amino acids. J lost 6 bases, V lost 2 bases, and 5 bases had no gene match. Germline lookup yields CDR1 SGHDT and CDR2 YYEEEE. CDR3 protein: CASSFGDRGSGELFF. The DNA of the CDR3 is TGTGCCAGCAGCTTTGGAGACAGGGGGTCCGGGGAGCTGTTTTTT.

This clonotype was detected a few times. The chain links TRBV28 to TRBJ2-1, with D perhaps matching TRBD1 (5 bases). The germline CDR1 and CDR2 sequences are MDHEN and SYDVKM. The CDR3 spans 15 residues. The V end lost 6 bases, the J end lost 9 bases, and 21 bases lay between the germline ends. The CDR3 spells CASSQQVAGSGEQFF. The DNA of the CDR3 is TGTGCCAGCAGCCAACAGGTGGCAGGGTCGGGTGAGCAGTTCTTC.

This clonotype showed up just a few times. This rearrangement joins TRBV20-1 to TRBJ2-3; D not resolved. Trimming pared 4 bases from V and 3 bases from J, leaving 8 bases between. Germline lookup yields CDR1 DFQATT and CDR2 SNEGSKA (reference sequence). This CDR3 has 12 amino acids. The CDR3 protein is CSATRGTDTQYF. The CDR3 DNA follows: TGCAGTGCTACGAGAGGAACAGATACGCAGTATTTT.

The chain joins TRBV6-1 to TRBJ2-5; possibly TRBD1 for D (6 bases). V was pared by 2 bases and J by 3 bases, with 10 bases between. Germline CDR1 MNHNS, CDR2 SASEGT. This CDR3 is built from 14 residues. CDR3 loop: CASSELNREETQYF. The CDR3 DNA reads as TGTGCCAGCAGTGAATTGAACAGGGAAGAGACCCAGTACTTC.

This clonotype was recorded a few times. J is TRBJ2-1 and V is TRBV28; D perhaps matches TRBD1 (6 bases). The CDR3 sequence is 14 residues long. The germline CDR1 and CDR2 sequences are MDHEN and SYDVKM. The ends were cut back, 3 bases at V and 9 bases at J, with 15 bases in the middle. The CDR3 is CASSLGAGKGEQFF. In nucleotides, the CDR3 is TGTGCCAGCAGTTTGGGGGCGGGTAAAGGTGAGCAGTTCTTC.

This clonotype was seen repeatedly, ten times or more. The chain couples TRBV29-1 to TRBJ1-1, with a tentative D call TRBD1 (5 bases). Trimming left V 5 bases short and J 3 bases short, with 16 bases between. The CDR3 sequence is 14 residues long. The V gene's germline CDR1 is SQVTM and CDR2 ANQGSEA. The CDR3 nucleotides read TGCAGCGTTTATGGGACCAAAGGGGACACTGAAGCTTTCTTT. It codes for CSVYGTKGDTEAFF. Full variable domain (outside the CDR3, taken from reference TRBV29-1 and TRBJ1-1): SAVISQKPSRDICQRGTSLTIQCQVDSQVTMMFWYRQQPGQSLTLIATANQGSEATYESGFVIDKFPISRPNLTFSTLTVSNMSPEDSSIYLCSVYGTKGDTEAFFGQGTRLTVV.

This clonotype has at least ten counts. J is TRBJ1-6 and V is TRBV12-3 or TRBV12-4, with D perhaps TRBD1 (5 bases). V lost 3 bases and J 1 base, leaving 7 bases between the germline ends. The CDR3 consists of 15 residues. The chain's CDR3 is CASSLGGSYNSPLHF. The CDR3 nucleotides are TGTGCCAGCAGTTTGGGGGGGTCCTATAATTCACCCCTCCACTTT.

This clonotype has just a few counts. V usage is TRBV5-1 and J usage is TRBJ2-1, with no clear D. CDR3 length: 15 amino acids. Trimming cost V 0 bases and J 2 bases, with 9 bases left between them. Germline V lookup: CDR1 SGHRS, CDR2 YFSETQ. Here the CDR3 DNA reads TGCGCCAGCAGCTTGGGCTCGGAACCCTACAATGAGCAGTTCTTC. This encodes CASSLGSEPYNEQFF.

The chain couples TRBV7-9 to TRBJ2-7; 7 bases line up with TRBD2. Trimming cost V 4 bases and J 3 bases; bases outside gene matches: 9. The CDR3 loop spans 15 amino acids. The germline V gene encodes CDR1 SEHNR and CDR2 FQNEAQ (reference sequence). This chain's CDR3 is CASSSAGGFNYEQYF. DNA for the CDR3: TGTGCCAGCAGCTCGGCCGGGGGGTTCAACTACGAGCAGTACTTC.

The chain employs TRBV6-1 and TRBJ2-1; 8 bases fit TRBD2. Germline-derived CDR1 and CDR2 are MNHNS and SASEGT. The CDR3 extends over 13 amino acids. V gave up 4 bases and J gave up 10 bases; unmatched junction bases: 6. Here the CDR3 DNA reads TGTGCCAGCAGTGCCCCGGGACTAGGGGAGCAGTTCTTC. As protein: CASSAPGLGEQFF.

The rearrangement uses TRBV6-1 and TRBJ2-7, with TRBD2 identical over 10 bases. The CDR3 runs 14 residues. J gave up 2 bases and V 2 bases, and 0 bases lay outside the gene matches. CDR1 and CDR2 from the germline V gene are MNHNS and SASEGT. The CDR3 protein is CASSESGGAYEQYF. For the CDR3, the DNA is TGTGCCAGCAGTGAAAGCGGGGGGGCCTACGAGCAGTACTTC.

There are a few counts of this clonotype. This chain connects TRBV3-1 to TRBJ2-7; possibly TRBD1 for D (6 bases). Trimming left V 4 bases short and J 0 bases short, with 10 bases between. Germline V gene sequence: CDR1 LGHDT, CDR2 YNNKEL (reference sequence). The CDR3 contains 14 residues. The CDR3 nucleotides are TGTGCCAGCAGCCCACCCAGGGGCTCCTACGAGCAGTACTTC. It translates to CASSPPRGSYEQYF.

The CDR3 sequence is CASSLLSGQGLYEQYF. CDR3 in DNA: TGTGCCAGCAGTTTATTAAGTGGACAGGGGTTGTACGAGCAGTACTTC. The chain uses TRBV28 and TRBJ2-7, with 9 bases identical to TRBD1. V dropped 1 base and J dropped 4; count of bases not matched to a gene: 8. Germline CDR1 and CDR2: MDHEN and SYDVKM. CDR3 length equals 16 residues.

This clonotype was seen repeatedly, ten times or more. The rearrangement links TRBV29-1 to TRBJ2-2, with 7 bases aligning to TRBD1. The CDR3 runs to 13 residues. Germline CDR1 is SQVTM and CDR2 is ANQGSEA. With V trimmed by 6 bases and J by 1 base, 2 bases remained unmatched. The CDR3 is CSVGDRNTGELFF. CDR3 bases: TGCAGCGTAGGGGACAGGAACACCGGGGAGCTGTTTTTT.

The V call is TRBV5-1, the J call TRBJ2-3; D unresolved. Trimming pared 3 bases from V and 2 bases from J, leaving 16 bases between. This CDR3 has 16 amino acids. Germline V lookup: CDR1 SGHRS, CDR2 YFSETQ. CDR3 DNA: TGCGCCAGCAGCTCACTCGGTCTAGTGAACACAGATACGCAGTATTTT. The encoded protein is CASSSLGLVNTDTQYF.